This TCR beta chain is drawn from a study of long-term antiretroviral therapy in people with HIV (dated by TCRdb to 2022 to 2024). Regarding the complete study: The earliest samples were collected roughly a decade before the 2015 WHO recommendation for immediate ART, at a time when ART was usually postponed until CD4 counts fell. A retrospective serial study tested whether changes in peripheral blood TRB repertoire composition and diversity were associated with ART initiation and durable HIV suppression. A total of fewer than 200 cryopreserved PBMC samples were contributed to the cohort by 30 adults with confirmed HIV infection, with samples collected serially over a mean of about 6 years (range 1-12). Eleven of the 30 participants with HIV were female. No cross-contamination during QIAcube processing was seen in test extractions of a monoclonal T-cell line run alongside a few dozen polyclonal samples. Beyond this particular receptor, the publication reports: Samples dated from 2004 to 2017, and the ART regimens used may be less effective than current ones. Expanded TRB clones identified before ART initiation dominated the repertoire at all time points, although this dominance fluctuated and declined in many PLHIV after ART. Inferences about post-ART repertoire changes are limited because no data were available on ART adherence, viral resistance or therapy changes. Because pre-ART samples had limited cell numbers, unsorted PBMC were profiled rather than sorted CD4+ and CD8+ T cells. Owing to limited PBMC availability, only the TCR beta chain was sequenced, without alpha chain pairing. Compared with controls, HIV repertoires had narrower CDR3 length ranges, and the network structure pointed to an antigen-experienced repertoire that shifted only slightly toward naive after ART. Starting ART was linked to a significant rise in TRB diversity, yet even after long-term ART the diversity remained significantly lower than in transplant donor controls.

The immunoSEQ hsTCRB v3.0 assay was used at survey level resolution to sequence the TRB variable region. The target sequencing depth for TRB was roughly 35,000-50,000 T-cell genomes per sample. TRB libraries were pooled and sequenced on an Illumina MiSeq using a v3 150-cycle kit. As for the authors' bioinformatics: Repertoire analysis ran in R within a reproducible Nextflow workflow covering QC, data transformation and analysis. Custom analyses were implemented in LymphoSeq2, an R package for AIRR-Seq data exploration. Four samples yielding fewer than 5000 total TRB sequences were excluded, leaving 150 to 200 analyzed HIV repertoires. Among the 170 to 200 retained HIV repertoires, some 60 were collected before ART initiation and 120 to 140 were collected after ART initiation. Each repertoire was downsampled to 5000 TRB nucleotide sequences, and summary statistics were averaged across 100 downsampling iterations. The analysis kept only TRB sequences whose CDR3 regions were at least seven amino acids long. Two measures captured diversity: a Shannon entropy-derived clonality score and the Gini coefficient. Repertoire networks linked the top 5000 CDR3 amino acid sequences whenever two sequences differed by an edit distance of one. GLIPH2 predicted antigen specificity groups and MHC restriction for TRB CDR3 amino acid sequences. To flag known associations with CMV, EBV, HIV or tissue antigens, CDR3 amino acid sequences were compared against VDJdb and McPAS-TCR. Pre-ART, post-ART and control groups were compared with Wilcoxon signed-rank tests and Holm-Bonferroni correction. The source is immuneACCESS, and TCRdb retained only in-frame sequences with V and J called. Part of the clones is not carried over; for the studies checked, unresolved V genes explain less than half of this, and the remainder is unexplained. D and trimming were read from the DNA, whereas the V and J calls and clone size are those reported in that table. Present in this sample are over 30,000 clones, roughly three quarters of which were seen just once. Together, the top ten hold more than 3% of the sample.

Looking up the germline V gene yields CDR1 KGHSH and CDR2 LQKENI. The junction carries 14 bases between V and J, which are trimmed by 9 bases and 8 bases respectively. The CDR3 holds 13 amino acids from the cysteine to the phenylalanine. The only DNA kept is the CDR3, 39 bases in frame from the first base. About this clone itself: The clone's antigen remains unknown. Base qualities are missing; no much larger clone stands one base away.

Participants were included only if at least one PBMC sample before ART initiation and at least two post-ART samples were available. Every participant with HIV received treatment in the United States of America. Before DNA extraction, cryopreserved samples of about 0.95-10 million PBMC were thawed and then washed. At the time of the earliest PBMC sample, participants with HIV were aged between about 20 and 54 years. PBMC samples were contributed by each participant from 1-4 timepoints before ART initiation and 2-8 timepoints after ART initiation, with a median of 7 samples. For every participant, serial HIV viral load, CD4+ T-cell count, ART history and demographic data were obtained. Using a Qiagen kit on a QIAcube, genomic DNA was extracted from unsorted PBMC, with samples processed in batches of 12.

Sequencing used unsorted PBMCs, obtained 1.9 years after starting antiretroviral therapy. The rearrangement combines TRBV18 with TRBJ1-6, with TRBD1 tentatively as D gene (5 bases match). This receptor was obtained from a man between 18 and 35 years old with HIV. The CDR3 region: CASGRALDSPLHF. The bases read TGTGCCAGTGGCAGGGCCTTAGATTCACCCCTCCACTTT.